This paragraph reports one T cell receptor beta chain. The CDR3 length is 15 residues. CDR1 WNHNN and CDR2 SYGVQD come from the germline V gene (reference sequence). Losses at the gene ends were 5 bases for V and 5 bases for J; bases not matched to a gene: 9. This record comes from a study of blood T cell repertoires in COVID-19. Study-wide background: Samples representing acute and convalescent COVID-19 were sourced from the United States, Italy and Spain. The analysed material was cDNA or gDNA that came from T cells, B-cell-depleted T cells, or PBMCs.

In the source study's methods: Reference gene primer amplification in the assay estimated nucleated cell counts. Measured with immunoSEQ multiplex PCR; TCRdb has only the in-frame clones, and not every one. The V and J calls and the clone size are those of that table, but D and trimming were determined from the DNA. The sample carries 14,000 or so clones, approximately 92% recorded once. The receptor was derived from a man in his fifties or sixties with active COVID-19. The chain recombines TRBV10-1 with TRBJ2-7; 10 bases are shared with TRBD1. Sequenced material: peripheral blood. The CDR3 region has the DNA TGCGCCAGCAGTAAGGGGAGGGACAGGGGCCACGAGCAGTACTTC. The encoded protein is CASSKGRDRGHEQYF.